Each of the 18 T cell receptor beta chains below was sequenced from the same sample in a study of regulatory T cells in long-lasting Graves disease. Time point: newly diagnosed GD, antithyroid drugs for less than 3 months. The TCR library was prepared using RNA isolated from PBMCs. Sequencing libraries for TCR beta were prepared with iRepertoire HTBI primers and Arm-PCR of CDR3 regions. MiXCR was run by TCRdb on the multiplex PCR reads, yielding one entry per CDR3 protein. The sample lists 520,000 or so distinct CDR3 sequences, around 12% occurring once. These data were also filed under a second study, of T cells in Graves' hyperthyroidism and ophthalmopathy.

Sequenced here: peripheral blood mononuclear cells (PBMCs), sampled at new diagnosis, from a patient treated with antithyroid drugs. The receptors were sampled from a woman in her twenties or thirties with Graves disease.

This chain uses TRBV6-9 with TRBJ2-2, with D unclear. The CDR3 has 14 residues. The germline V gene encodes CDR1 MNHGY and CDR2 SVAAGI. V lost 3 bases and J 4 bases, leaving 9 bases between the germline ends. The CDR3 sequence is CASSYEGSTGELFF. CDR3 bases: TGTGCCAGCAGTTACGAAGGTAGCACCGGGGAGCTGTTTTTT.

The genes are TRBV19 and TRBJ2-2; D uncertain. CDR3 length: 14 amino acids. Trimming cost V 5 bases and J 5 bases, with 12 bases left between them. Germline V lookup: CDR1 LNHDA, CDR2 SQIVND (reference sequence). The CDR3 DNA reads TGTGCCAGTAGTGAGGTCTCGGAAACCGGGGAGCTGTTTTTT. Translating it yields CASSEVSETGELFF.

This clonotype was seen ten or more times. The chain couples TRBV28 to TRBJ2-7; D ambiguous. The ends were cut back, 6 bases at V and 2 bases at J, with 8 bases in the middle. The germline V gene encodes CDR1 MDHEN and CDR2 SYDVKM. CDR3 size: 12 residues. The CDR3 nucleotides are TGTGCCAGCAGCCCGCGCACCTACGAGCAGTACTTC. It translates to CASSPRTYEQYF.

This clonotype was seen only a few times. The chain has TRBV20-1 and TRBJ1-1; D is perhaps TRBD1 (6 bases). This CDR3 spans 14 amino acids. The V end was cut by 6 bases, the J end by 2 bases, with 16 bases between. Germline CDR1 and CDR2: DFQATT and SNEGSKA (reference sequence). The CDR3 here is CSAWTQGVNTEAFF. CDR3 bases: TGCAGTGCGTGGACACAGGGCGTAAACACTGAAGCTTTCTTT.

This clonotype came up many times. The gene calls are TRBV10-3 and TRBJ2-7; D might be TRBD1 (6 bases). V lost 3 bases to trimming and J lost 6 bases, with 18 bases between them. The CDR3 runs 15 residues. Germline-derived CDR1 and CDR2 are ENHRY and SYGVKD. In DNA, the CDR3 is TGTGCCATCAGTGATTCATACCCAGGGGAAGGCGAGCAGTACTTC. Translating gives CAISDSYPGEGEQYF.

There are many counts of this clonotype. The chain uses TRBV2 and TRBJ1-5; D remains unclear. The CDR3 covers 12 residues. V was trimmed by 6 bases and J by 7 bases, leaving 10 bases between them. Germline loops: CDR1 SNHLY, CDR2 FYNNEI. DNA of the CDR3: TGTGCCAGCAGAAGGACCCGGCAGCCCCAGCATTTT. Encoded protein: CASRRTRQPQHF.

This rearrangement joins TRBV6-1 to TRBJ2-5, with D maybe TRBD1 (6 bases). The CDR3 has 13 residues. Germline CDR1 reads MNHNS; CDR2 reads SASEGT. V lost 8 bases and J 5 bases, leaving 15 bases between the germline ends. The CDR3 nucleotides are TGTGCCAGCCGGGACACCCTTAGGGAGACCCAGTACTTC. The encoded protein is CASRDTLRETQYF.

At least ten counts were recorded for this clonotype. The chain combines TRBV6-1 with TRBJ1-1, with D maybe TRBD1 (5 bases). Trimming removed 7 bases from V and 6 bases from J, with 18 bases in between. The CDR3 is 14 amino acids. Germline CDR1 is MNHNS and CDR2 is SASEGT. The CDR3 reads CASMGGGRTPEAFF. CDR3 sequence (DNA): TGTGCCAGCATGGGGGGGGGGAGAACCCCTGAAGCTTTCTTT.

This clonotype was seen repeatedly, ten times or more. The chain has TRBV28 and TRBJ1-3, with no clear D. Germline V gives CDR1 MDHEN, CDR2 SYDVKM. The CDR3 covers 13 residues. The germline V and J ends were trimmed by 2 bases and 4 bases, with 6 bases remaining between them. CDR3 loop: CASSLTSGNTIYF. CDR3 bases: TGTGCCAGCAGTTTAACCTCAGGAAACACCATATATTTT. The whole variable domain, remainder taken from reference TRBV28 and TRBJ1-3, is DVKVTQSSRYLVKRTGEKVFLECVQDMDHENMFWYRQDPGLGLRLIYFSYDVKMKEKGDIPEGYSVSREKKERFSLILESASTNQTSMYLCASSLTSGNTIYFGEGSWLTVV.

The CDR3 coding sequence is TGTGCCAGCAGCCCTAGACTCGAGCAGTACTTC. Protein sequence: CASSPRLEQYF. V is TRBV2 and J is TRBJ2-7, with D hard to call. The CDR3 runs 11 residues. Trimming left V 6 bases short and J 6 bases short, with 9 bases between. Germline V gene data show CDR1 as SNHLY and CDR2 as FYNNEI.

This clonotype was picked up a small number of times. The J gene is TRBJ2-5, the V gene TRBV19; the D is unclear. The germline V gene encodes CDR1 LNHDA and CDR2 SQIVND (reference sequence). V lost 3 bases and J lost 5, with 16 bases in between. This CDR3 spans 15 amino acids. The CDR3 is CASSIYMTNSETQYF. CDR3 nucleotide sequence: TGTGCCAGTAGTATCTATATGACCAACTCGGAGACCCAGTACTTC.

This clonotype was picked up many times. The rearrangement links TRBV12-3 or TRBV12-4 to TRBJ2-1; 10 nucleotides align to TRBD2. Losses at the gene ends were 4 bases for V and 6 bases for J; bases not matched to a gene: 6. This CDR3 has 15 residues. CDR3 loop: CASSWRSSGSNEQFF. In DNA form, the CDR3 reads TGTGCCAGCAGTTGGAGGTCTAGCGGGAGCAATGAGCAGTTCTTC.

This clonotype was found a few times. This chain connects TRBV19 to TRBJ2-1; TRBD1 might be the D (6 bases). CDR3 length: 16 residues. The ends were cut back, 1 base at V and 9 bases at J, with 19 bases in the middle. Germline CDR1 and CDR2: LNHDA and SQIVND (reference sequence). CDR3 DNA: TGTGCCAGTAGTATAGGTTGGGGGCAGGGTTTCAGTGAGCAGTTCTTC. It is translated as CASSIGWGQGFSEQFF.

The chain links TRBV6-2 or TRBV6-3 to TRBJ2-3; 9 positions match TRBD1. CDR3 length: 14 residues. The germline gives CDR1 MNHEY, CDR2 SVGEGT. V lost 11 bases to trimming and J lost 1 base; unmatched junction nucleotides: 7. DNA for the CDR3: TGTGCCTGCATCCGGGACAGGGGCACAGATACGCAGTATTTT. It codes for CACIRDRGTDTQYF.

Here the CDR3 reads CASKLAGGNEQFF. Written as DNA, the CDR3 is TGTGCCAGCAAACTAGCGGGTGGCAATGAGCAGTTCTTC. V and J are TRBV6-2 or TRBV6-3 and TRBJ2-1, with 9 positions matching TRBD2. This CDR3 has 13 amino acids. In germline, CDR1 is MNHEY, CDR2 SVGEGT. V lost 7 bases and J lost 6; bases outside the gene matches: 4.

The DNA of the CDR3 is TGTGCCACGTCAGAGGGCGGTTACTATAATTCACCCCTCCACTTT. It is translated as CATSEGGYYNSPLHF. V gene TRBV6-1 combines with J gene TRBJ1-6; D gene ambiguous. Trimming shortened V by 10 bases and J by 3 bases, and 16 bases separated the two germline ends. Germline CDR1 reads MNHNS; CDR2 reads SASEGT. The CDR3 is made up of 15 amino acids.

This clonotype was recorded a few times. The gene calls are TRBV15 and TRBJ1-2, with TRBD1 as a possible D gene (5 bases). CDR3 length: 17 amino acids. Germline CDR1 is LNHNV and CDR2 is YYDKDF (reference sequence). Trimming cost V 4 bases and J 6 bases, with 24 bases left between them. CDR3 DNA sequence: TGTGCCACCAGCACGTCCCTAGTTGGGGCAGGGAGGGATGGCTACACCTTC. This encodes CATSTSLVGAGRDGYTF.

This clonotype was observed at least ten times. The chain couples TRBV5-6 to TRBJ1-2; maybe TRBD1 (6 bases). The CDR3 is made up of 16 amino acids. CDR1 and CDR2 (germline): SGHDT, YYEEEE. Trimming left V 2 bases short and J 5 bases short, with 19 bases between. This CDR3 reads CASSFLLGAHLYGYTF. DNA of the CDR3: TGTGCCAGCAGCTTCCTGTTGGGGGCGCATCTGTATGGCTACACCTTC. The whole variable domain, remainder taken from reference TRBV5-6 and TRBJ1-2, is DAGVTQSPTHLIKTRGQQVTLRCSPKSGHDTVSWYQQALGQGPQFIFQYYEEEERQRGNFPDRFSGHQFPNYSSELNVNALLLGDSALYLCASSFLLGAHLYGYTFGSGTRLTVV.